A selection of T cell receptor beta chains follows, all from one sample in a study of shared clonotypes between healthy human individuals. The protocol was immunoSEQ multiplex PCR, while the TCRdb copy is restricted to in-frame clones and leaves out a portion. The sample carries 650,000 to 750,000 clones, more than 70% recorded once. Sequencing was done on a sample of memory CD4+ T cells sorted from blood. The receptor set was obtained from a woman aged 25 to 39 in good health. CDR3s include the opening cysteine and the closing phenylalanine or tryptophan. The D gene is left open where the match is weak. Size values are once, few and many counts, or a class for expanded clones, and some rows have none.

>TRBV4-1|TRBJ2-1|TRBD2|NA
CASSVAGGPYNEQFF
TGCGCCAGCAGCGTAGCGGGAGGGCCTTACAATGAGCAGTTCTTC
>TRBV4-1|TRBJ2-2|TRBD1|NA
CASAQGAGELFF
TGCGCCAGCGCACAGGGGGCCGGGGAGCTGTTTTTT
>TRBV6-6|TRBJ1-3|TRBD1|NA
CASSPPTGTGNTIYF
TGTGCCAGCAGCCCCCCGACAGGGACTGGAAACACCATATATTTT
>TRBV5-1|TRBJ2-7|NA|NA
CASSLSAGTYEQYF
TGCGCCAGCAGCTTGAGTGCAGGGACCTACGAGCAGTACTTC
>TRBV25-1|TRBJ2-5|NA|NA
CASASQGETQYF
TGTGCCAGCGCTTCCCAGGGGGAGACCCAGTACTTC
>TRBV30|TRBJ1-2|TRBD1|NA
CAWSGSGQGRYGYTF
TGTGCCTGGAGCGGATCGGGACAGGGACGCTATGGCTACACCTTC
>TRBV28|TRBJ2-4|NA|NA
CASSSGGRWDIQYF
TGTGCCAGCAGTTCGGGGGGCAGGTGGGACATTCAGTACTTC
>TRBV5-4|TRBJ2-3|TRBD2|NA
CASSFSGSMDTQYF
TGTGCCAGCAGCTTTAGCGGGAGTATGGATACGCAGTATTTT
>TRBV6-5|TRBJ2-2|NA|NA
CASSYFSLLAGELFF
TGTGCCAGCAGTTATTTCTCCCTCCTGGCCGGGGAGCTGTTTTTT
>TRBV25-1|TRBJ2-2|NA|many
CASGPAEELFF
TGTGCCAGCGGCCCCGCAGAGGAGCTGTTTTTT
>TRBV5-1|TRBJ1-5|NA|many
CASSLEGGQPQHF
TGCGCCAGCAGCTTGGAAGGGGGGCAGCCCCAGCATTTT
>TRBV28|TRBJ2-7|TRBD2|NA
CAIHTGASGASYEQYF
TGTGCCATCCATACTGGGGCTAGCGGGGCCTCCTACGAGCAGTACTTC
>TRBV28|TRBJ2-6|NA|NA
CASSLRLWGANVLTF
TGTGCCAGCAGCCTCCGACTCTGGGGGGCCAACGTCCTGACTTTC
>TRBV6-1|TRBJ2-2|TRBD2|NA
CAISDSGTTTGELFF
TGTGCCATCAGTGATTCCGGGACTACCACCGGGGAGCTGTTTTTT
>TRBV6-4|TRBJ2-1|TRBD2|few
CASSALGGRAYNEQFF
TGTGCCAGCAGTGCTTTAGGCGGGAGGGCCTACAATGAGCAGTTCTTC
>TRBV11-2|TRBJ2-4|NA|few
CASSLERVVNIQYF
TGTGCCAGCAGCTTAGAGCGGGTGGTAAACATTCAGTACTTC
>TRBV9|TRBJ2-5|TRBD1|NA
CASSATGGAETQYF
TGTGCCAGCAGCGCCACAGGGGGCGCGGAGACCCAGTACTTC